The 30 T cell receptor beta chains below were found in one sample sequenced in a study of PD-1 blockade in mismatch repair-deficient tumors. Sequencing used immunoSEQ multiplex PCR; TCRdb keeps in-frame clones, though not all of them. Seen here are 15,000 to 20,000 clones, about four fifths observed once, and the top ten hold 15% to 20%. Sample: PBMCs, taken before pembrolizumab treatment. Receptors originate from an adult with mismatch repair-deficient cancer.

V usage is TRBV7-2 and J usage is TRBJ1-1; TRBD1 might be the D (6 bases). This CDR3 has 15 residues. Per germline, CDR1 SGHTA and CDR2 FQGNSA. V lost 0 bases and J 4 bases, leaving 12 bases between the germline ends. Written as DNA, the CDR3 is TGTGCCAGCAGCTTAGCGGGGGGGCTGGTCACTGAAGCTTTCTTT. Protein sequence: CASSLAGGLVTEAFF.

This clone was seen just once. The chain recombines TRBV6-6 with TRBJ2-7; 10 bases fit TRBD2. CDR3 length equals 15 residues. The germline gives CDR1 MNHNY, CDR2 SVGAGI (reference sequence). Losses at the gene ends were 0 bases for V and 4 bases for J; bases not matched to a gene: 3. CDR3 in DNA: TGTGCCAGCAGTTACTCGTCTAGCGGGAGTTACGAGCAGTACTTC. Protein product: CASSYSSSGSYEQYF.

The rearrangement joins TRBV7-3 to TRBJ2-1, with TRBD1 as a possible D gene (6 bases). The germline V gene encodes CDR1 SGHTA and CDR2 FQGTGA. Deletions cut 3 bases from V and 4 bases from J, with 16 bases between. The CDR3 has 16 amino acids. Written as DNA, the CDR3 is TGTGCCAGCAGCTTGCAGGGGAGTGGACTTTACAATGAGCAGTTCTTC. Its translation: CASSLQGSGLYNEQFF. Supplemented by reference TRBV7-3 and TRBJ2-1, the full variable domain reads GAGVSQTPSNKVTEKGKYVELRCDPISGHTALYWYRQSLGQGPEFLIYFQGTGAADDSGLPNDRFFAVRPEGSVSTLKIQRTERGDSAVYLCASSLQGSGLYNEQFFGPGTRLTVL.

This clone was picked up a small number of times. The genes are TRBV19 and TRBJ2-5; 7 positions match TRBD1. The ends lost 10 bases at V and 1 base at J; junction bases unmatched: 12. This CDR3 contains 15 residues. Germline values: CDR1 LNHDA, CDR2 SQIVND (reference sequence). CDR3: CATKNDREAQETQYF. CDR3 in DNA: TGTGCCACCAAAAACGACAGGGAAGCCCAAGAGACCCAGTACTTC.

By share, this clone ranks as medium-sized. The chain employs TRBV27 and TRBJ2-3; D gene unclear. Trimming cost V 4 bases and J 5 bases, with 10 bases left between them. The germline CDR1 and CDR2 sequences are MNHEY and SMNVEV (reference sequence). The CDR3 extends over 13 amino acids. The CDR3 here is CASSSTTEDTQYF. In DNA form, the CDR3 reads TGTGCCAGCAGTTCCACCACCGAAGATACGCAGTATTTT.

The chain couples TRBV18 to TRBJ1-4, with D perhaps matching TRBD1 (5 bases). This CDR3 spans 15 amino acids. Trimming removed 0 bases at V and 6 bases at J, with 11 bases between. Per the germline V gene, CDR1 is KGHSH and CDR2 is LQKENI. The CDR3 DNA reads TGTGCCAGCTCACCACCGCCGGGGCGTCATGAAAAACTGTTTTTT. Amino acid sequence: CASSPPPGRHEKLFF.

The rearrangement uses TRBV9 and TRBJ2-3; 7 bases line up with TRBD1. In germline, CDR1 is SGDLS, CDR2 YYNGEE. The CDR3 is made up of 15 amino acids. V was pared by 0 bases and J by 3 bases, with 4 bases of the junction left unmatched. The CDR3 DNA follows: TGTGCCAGCAGCGTAGGAGGGGGCGGGACAGATACGCAGTATTTT. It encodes CASSVGGGGTDTQYF. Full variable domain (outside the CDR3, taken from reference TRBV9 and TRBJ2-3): DSGVTQTPKHLITATGQRVTLRCSPRSGDLSVYWYQQSLDQGLQFLIQYYNGEERAKGNILERFSAQQFPDLHSELNLSSLELGDSALYFCASSVGGGGTDTQYFGPGTRLTVL.

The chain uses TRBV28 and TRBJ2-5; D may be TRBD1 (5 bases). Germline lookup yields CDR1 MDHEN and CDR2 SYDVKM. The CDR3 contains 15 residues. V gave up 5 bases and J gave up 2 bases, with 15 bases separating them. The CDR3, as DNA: TGTGCCAGCAGTGGCCCTGGACAAGAACAAGAGACCCAGTACTTC. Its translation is CASSGPGQEQETQYF.

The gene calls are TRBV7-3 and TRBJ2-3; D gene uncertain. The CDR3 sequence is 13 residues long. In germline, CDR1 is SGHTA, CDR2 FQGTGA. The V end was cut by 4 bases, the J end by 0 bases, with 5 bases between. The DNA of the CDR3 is TGTGCCAGCAGCTCGGATAGCACAGATACGCAGTATTTT. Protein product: CASSSDSTDTQYF.

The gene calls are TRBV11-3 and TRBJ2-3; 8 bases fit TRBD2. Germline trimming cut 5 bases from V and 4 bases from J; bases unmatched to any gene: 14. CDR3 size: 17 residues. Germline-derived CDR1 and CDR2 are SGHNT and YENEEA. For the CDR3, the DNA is TGTGCCAGCAGCCCCCGAGACGGGAGCGGGGGTCCAGATACGCAGTATTTT. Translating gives CASSPRDGSGGPDTQYF.

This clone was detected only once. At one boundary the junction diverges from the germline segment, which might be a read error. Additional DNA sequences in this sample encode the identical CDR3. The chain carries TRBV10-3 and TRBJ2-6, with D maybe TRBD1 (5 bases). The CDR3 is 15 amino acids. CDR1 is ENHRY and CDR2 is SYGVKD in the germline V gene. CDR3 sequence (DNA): TGTGCCATCAGCTCCGACAGCTCTGGAGCCAACGTCCTGACTTTC. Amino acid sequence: CAISSDSSGANVLTF.

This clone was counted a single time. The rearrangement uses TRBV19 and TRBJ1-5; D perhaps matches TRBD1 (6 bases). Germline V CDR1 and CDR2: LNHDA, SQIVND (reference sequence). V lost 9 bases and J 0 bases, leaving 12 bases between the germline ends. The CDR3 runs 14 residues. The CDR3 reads CASSGTNSNQPQHF. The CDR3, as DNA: TGTGCCAGCTCCGGGACAAATAGCAATCAGCCCCAGCATTTT. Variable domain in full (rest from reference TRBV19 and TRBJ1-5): DGGITQSPKYLFRKEGQNVTLSCEQNLNHDAMYWYRQDPGQGLRLIYYSQIVNDFQKGDIAEGYSVSREKKESFPLTVTSAQKNPTAFYLCASSGTNSNQPQHFGDGTRLSIL.

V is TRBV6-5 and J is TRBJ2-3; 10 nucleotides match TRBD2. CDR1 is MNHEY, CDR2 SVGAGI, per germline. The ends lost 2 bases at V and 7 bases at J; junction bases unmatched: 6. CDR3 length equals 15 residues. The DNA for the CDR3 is TGTGCCAGCAGTTACCTAGCGGGAGAGGAGAATACGCAGTATTTT. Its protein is CASSYLAGEENTQYF.

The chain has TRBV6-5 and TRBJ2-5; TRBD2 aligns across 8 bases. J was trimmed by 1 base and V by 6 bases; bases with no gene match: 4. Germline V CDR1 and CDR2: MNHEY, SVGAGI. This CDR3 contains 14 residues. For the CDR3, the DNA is TGTGCCAGCAGGACTAGCGTTTCCCAAGAGACCCAGTACTTC. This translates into CASRTSVSQETQYF.

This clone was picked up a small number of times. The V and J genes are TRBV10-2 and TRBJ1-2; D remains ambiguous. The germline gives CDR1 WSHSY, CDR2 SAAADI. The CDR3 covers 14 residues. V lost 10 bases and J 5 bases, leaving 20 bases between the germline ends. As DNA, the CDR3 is TGCGCCACGCGCCTGGGAGGTTATTCGTATGGCTACACCTTC. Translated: CATRLGGYSYGYTF.

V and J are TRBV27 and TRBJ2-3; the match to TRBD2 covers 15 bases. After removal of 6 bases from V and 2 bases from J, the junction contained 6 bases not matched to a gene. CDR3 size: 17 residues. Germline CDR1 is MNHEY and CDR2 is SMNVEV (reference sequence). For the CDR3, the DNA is TGTGCCAGCAGCGGGACTAGCGGGGGGACGCCCACAGATACGCAGTATTTT. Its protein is CASSGTSGGTPTDTQYF.

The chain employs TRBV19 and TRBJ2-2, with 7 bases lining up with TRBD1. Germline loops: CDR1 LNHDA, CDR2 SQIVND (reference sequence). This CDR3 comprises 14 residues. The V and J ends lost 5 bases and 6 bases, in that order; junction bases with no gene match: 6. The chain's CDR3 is CASSLTGPAGELFF. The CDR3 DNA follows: TGTGCCAGTAGTCTGACAGGGCCCGCCGGGGAGCTGTTTTTT.

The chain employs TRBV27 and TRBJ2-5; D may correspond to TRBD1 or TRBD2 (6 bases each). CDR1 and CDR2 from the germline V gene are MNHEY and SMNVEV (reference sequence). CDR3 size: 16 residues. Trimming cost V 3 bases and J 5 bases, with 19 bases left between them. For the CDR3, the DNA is TGTGCCAGCAGTTTTAGGGGGGACGCGACGCGGGAGACCCAGTACTTC. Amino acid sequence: CASSFRGDATRETQYF.

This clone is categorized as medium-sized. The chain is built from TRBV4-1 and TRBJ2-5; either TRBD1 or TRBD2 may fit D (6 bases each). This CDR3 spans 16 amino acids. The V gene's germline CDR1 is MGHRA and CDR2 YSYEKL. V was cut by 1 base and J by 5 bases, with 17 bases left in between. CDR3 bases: TGCGCCAGCAGCCAAGCCGCGGAGGGGGTAGTGGAGACCCAGTACTTC. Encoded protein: CASSQAAEGVVETQYF.

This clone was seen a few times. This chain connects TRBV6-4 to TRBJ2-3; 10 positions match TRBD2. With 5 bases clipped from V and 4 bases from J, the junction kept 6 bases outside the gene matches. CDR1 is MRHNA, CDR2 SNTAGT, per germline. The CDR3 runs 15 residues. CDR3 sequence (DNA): TGTGCCAGCAGTCCCCTAGCGGGAGAGGCAGATACGCAGTATTTT. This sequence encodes CASSPLAGEADTQYF.

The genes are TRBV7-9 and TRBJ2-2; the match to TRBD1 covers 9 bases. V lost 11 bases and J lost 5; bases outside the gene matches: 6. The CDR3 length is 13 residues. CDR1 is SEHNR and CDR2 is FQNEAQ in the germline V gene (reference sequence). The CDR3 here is CAGGDRVTGELFF. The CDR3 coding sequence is TGTGCCGGCGGGGACAGGGTAACCGGGGAGCTGTTTTTT.

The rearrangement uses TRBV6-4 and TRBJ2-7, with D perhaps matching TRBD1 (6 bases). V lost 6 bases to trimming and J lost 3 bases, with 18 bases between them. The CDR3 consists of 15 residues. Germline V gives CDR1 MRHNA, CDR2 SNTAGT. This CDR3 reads CASSKTGTNNYEQYF. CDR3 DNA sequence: TGTGCCAGCAGCAAGACCGGGACAAACAACTACGAGCAGTACTTC.

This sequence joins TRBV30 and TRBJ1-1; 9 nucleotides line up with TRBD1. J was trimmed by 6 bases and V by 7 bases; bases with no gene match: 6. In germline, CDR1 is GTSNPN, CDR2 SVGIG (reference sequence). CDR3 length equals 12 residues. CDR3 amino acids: CASDRGGSEAFF. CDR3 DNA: TGTGCCTCGGACAGGGGCGGTTCTGAAGCTTTCTTT.

The DNA for the CDR3 is TGTGCCAGCAGTGAATGGGACAGGGAGGGCAATCAGCCCCAGCATTTT. Translated, it gives CASSEWDREGNQPQHF. The V call is TRBV6-1, the J call TRBJ1-5; 9 bases agree with TRBD1. The V gene end was trimmed by 2 bases and the J gene end by 2 bases; junction bases not matched to a gene: 4. This CDR3 is 16 amino acids long. Germline CDR1 MNHNS, CDR2 SASEGT.

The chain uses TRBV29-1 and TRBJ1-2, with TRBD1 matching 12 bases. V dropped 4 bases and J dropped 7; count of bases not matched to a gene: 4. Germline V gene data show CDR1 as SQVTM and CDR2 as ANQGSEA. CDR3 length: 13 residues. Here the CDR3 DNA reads TGCAGCGTTGCGGGACAGGGGGCATCTGGCTACACCTTC. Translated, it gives CSVAGQGASGYTF. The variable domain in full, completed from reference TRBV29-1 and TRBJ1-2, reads SAVISQKPSRDICQRGTSLTIQCQVDSQVTMMFWYRQQPGQSLTLIATANQGSEATYESGFVIDKFPISRPNLTFSTLTVSNMSPEDSSIYLCSVAGQGASGYTFGSGTRLTVV.

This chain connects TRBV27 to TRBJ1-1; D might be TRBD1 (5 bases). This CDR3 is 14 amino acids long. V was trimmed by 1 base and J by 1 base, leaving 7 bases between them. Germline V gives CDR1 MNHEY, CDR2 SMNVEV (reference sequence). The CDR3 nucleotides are TGTGCCAGCAGTTTATTCGGACAGAACACTGAAGCTTTCTTT. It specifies CASSLFGQNTEAFF.

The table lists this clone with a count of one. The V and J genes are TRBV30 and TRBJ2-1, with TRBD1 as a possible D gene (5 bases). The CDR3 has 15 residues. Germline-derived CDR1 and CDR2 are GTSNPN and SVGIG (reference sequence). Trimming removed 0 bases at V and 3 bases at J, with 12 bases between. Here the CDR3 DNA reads TGTGCCTGGAGTGTACCTGGGGCTAGCTACAATGAGCAGTTCTTC. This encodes CAWSVPGASYNEQFF.

The CDR3, as DNA: TGTGCCAGCAGTTTAATGGTCCAAGATACGCAGTATTTT. Amino acids: CASSLMVQDTQYF. The genes are TRBV28 and TRBJ2-3; the D is unclear. V was cut by 2 bases and J by 5 bases, with 8 bases left in between. The CDR3 spans 13 residues. The germline V gene encodes CDR1 MDHEN and CDR2 SYDVKM.

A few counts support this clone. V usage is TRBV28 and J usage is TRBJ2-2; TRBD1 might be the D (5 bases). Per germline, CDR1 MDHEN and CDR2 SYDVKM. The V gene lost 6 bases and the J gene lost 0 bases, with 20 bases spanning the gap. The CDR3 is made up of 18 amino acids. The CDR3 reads CASRPSPSDIPNTGELFF. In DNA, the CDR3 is TGTGCCAGCAGGCCCTCCCCCTCGGACATCCCGAACACCGGGGAGCTGTTTTTT.

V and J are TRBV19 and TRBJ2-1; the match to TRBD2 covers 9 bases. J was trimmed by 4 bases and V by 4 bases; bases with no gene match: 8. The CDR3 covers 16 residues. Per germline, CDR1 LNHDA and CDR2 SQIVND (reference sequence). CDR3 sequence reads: CASSTPGLAEYNEQFF. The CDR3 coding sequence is TGTGCCAGTAGTACCCCGGGACTAGCCGAATACAATGAGCAGTTCTTC.